A selection of T cell receptor beta chains follows, all from one sample in a study of brain metastases from non-small cell lung cancer. Clones were sequenced by immunoSEQ multiplex PCR, and TCRdb holds only the in-frame ones, with some missing. The profile shows 1,000 or so clones, approximately 85% of them singletons. Source material: tumor-adjacent normal tissue. These receptor sequences come from a donor aged 40 or over with non-small cell lung cancer. The CDR3 runs from the conserved cysteine through the conserved F or W. A D gene is named only where the DNA matches it firmly. Size values are once, few and many counts, or a class for expanded clones, and some rows have none.

abundance	d_gene	v_gene	j_gene	CDR3aa	CDR3nt
NA	NA	TRBV27	TRBJ2-7	CASNFQGLEQYF	TGTGCCAGCAATTTTCAGGGTCTCGAGCAGTACTTC
NA	NA	TRBV27	TRBJ2-2	CASSSGRGYTGELFF	TGTGCCAGTAGTTCAGGGCGGGGCTACACCGGGGAGCTGTTTTTT
once	NA	TRBV19	TRBJ2-2	CASGDRGGSGELFF	TGTGCCAGTGGTGACAGGGGAGGGTCCGGGGAGCTGTTTTTT
NA	TRBD1	TRBV6-1	TRBJ1-3	CASSEAQGQGSYTIYF	TGTGCCAGCAGTGAAGCTCAGGGACAGGGGTCTTACACCATATATTTT
NA	NA	TRBV6-5	TRBJ1-2	CASGRGGNDGYTF	TGTGCCAGCGGCAGGGGCGGTAACGATGGCTACACCTTC
few	NA	TRBV2	TRBJ1-5	CASTPEGQYNQPQHF	TGTGCCAGCACCCCCGAGGGACAATACAATCAGCCCCAGCATTTT
NA	NA	TRBV28	TRBJ2-5	CASSFPERSQETQYF	TGTGCCAGCAGTTTTCCAGAGAGGTCCCAAGAGACCCAGTACTTC
NA	NA	TRBV5-6	TRBJ1-6	CASSWGNSPLHF	TGTGCCAGCAGCTGGGGGAATTCACCCCTCCACTTT
NA	TRBD2	TRBV19	TRBJ2-6	CTSSSSTSGTNVLTF	TGTACCAGTAGCTCCTCGACTAGCGGGACCAACGTCCTGACTTTC
NA	TRBD1	TRBV2	TRBJ1-2	CASSPQGGAGYTF	TGTGCCAGCAGTCCCCAGGGGGGGGCTGGCTACACCTTC
NA	TRBD1	TRBV24-1	TRBJ1-5	CVTSDFPYKTGKDQPQHF	TGTGTCACCAGTGATTTCCCCTACAAGACAGGGAAAGATCAGCCCCAGCATTTT
NA	NA	TRBV30	TRBJ1-1	CASKLGVRTEAFF	TGTGCCTCAAAACTGGGGGTTCGGACTGAAGCTTTCTTT
NA	NA	TRBV5-4	TRBJ2-4	CASSLDLLGANIQYF	TGTGCCAGCAGCTTGGACCTTTTAGGGGCAAACATTCAGTACTTC
NA	NA	TRBV14	TRBJ1-2	CASSQLGREAYGYTF	TGTGCCAGCAGCCAACTAGGACGGGAAGCCTATGGCTACACCTTC
NA	NA	TRBV29-1	TRBJ1-5	CSAADGEKPQHF	TGCAGCGCCGCCGATGGGGAAAAGCCCCAGCATTTT
NA	NA	TRBV7-3	TRBJ1-1	CASSLMAQGMGEAFF	TGTGCCAGCAGCTTAATGGCTCAGGGTATGGGTGAAGCTTTCTTT
NA	TRBD1	TRBV13	TRBJ1-6	CASSPGTGEASPLHF	TGTGCCAGCAGCCCGGGGACAGGGGAGGCGTCACCCCTCCACTTT
NA	TRBD1	TRBV5-1	TRBJ2-3	CASSPDRGTDTQYF	TGCGCCAGCAGTCCGGACAGGGGCACAGATACGCAGTATTTT
NA	TRBD2	TRBV7-3	TRBJ2-3	CASSLFPGGTDTQYF	TGTGCCAGCAGCTTATTTCCGGGAGGAACAGATACGCAGTATTTT
NA	TRBD2	TRBV2	TRBJ2-3	CASRLGGGRSADTQYF	TGTGCCAGCAGGCTGGGGGGGGGTAGGAGCGCAGATACGCAGTATTTT
NA	NA	TRBV7-2	TRBJ1-5	CASSLSAGQEVSHF	TGTGCCAGCAGCTTATCCGCGGGACAAGAAGTCTCGCATTTT
NA	TRBD1	TRBV12-5	TRBJ1-5	CASGLTGGFYQPQHF	TGTGCTAGTGGTTTGACAGGGGGTTTCTATCAGCCCCAGCATTTT
few	NA	TRBV30	TRBJ1-2	CAGGAAYGYTF	TGTGCCGGCGGGGCAGCGTATGGCTACACCTTC
NA	NA	TRBV7-2	TRBJ1-5	CASSLDWQGYQPQHF	TGTGCCAGCAGCTTAGATTGGCAGGGGTATCAGCCCCAGCATTTT
NA	NA	TRBV19	TRBJ1-1	CASSIAWGRANTEAFF	TGTGCCAGTAGTATAGCCTGGGGCAGGGCGAACACTGAAGCTTTCTTT